These T cell receptor beta chains were read from a single sample in a study of cytomegalovirus exposure and HLA in healthy donors. Clones were read by immunoSEQ multiplex PCR, and TCRdb kept only the in-frame ones, dropping some. Of 50,000 to 75,000 clones listed, just under 75% are singletons. The specimen was PBMCs. The receptors originated from a man aged 25-40 years in good health and CMV-seropositive. CDR3s include the opening cysteine and the closing phenylalanine or tryptophan. The D gene is left open where the match is weak. Clone size is stated in some rows and not others, as once, few, many or a class when expanded.

-	TRBV28	-	TRBJ1-2	15	CASSDVRGVQYGYTF
-	TRBV29-1	-	TRBJ1-2	14	CSAGRQDSPYGYTF
TRBD2	TRBV10-3	-	TRBJ2-7	15	CAISGLASGFYEQYF
-	TRBV6-1	-	TRBJ1-2	13	CASILSLSYGYTF
TRBD1	TRBV12-5	-	TRBJ1-5	15	CASGTTQGANQPQHF
-	TRBV10-3	-	TRBJ2-7	14	CAISESRISYEQYF
TRBD2	TRBV7-3	-	TRBJ2-1	16	CASSSSPGLAGNEQFF
TRBD2	TRBV5-1	few	TRBJ2-7	13	CASRTSGSYEQYF
TRBD1	TRBV5-1	-	TRBJ2-3	15	CASSLDRGATDTQYF
-	TRBV29-1	-	TRBJ2-5	13	CSVNREGGETQYF
-	TRBV7-9	-	TRBJ1-5	15	CASSREGVGNQPQHF
-	TRBV19	-	TRBJ1-4	11	CASGVDEKLFF
TRBD1	TRBV5-1	-	TRBJ2-3	15	CASCSGTGDTDTQYF
-	TRBV28	-	TRBJ2-7	13	CASSETGSYEQYF
-	TRBV20-1	-	TRBJ2-7	11	CSASRLEEQYF
TRBD1	TRBV5-1	-	TRBJ1-6	15	CASSLTQGADSPLHF
TRBD2	TRBV4-2	-	TRBJ2-1	15	CASSRGGPNYNEQFF
TRBD2	TRBV5-4	-	TRBJ2-5	13	CASSRGGEETQYF
TRBD1	TRBV25-1	few	TRBJ1-1	14	CASSQTGMNTEAFF
TRBD1	TRBV11-2	once	TRBJ2-7	16	CASSSPSGDSSYEQYF